This T cell receptor beta chain came from a study of long-term antiretroviral therapy in people with HIV. Study details: When the earliest samples were collected, ART was typically delayed until CD4 counts fell.

At least one PBMC sample before ART and at least two after were required. There were about 1-10 million cryopreserved PBMC in the samples before DNA extraction. Researchers report immunoSEQ v3.0 was run at survey level. Here immunoSEQ multiplex PCR was the method, and the copy in TCRdb shows in-frame clones only, minus some. The data contain some 16,000 clones, about 88% of them singletons. The V and J ends lost 5 bases and 8 bases, in that order; junction bases with no gene match: 4. Germline loops: CDR1 LNHDA, CDR2 SQIVND (reference sequence). This CDR3 comprises 12 residues. Here the sequenced sample was unsorted PBMCs, taken 0.5 years after starting antiretroviral therapy. The source of this sequence is a woman between 35 and 50 years old with HIV. This sequence joins TRBV19 and TRBJ1-2; TRBD1 matches 8 bases. DNA of the CDR3: TGTGCCAGTAGTCAGGGGGCAGAAGGCTACACCTTC. Translation: CASSQGAEGYTF.